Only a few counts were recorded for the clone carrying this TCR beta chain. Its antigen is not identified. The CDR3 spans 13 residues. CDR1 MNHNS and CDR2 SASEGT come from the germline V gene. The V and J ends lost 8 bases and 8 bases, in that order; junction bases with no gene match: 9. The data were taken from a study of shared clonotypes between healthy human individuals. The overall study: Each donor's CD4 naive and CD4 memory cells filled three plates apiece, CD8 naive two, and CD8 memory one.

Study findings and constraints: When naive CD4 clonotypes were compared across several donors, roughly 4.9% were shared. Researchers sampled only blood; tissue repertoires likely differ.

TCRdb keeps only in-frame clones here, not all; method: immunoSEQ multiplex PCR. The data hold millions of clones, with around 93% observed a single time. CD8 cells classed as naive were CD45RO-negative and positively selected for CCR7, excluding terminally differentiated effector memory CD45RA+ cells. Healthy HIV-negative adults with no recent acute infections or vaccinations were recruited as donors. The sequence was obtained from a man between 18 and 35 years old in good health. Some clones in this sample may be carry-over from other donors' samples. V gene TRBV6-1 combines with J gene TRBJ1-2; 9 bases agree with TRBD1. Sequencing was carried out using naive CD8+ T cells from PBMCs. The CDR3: CASGPGQGGGYTF. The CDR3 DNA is TGTGCCAGCGGTCCGGGACAGGGTGGAGGCTACACCTTC.